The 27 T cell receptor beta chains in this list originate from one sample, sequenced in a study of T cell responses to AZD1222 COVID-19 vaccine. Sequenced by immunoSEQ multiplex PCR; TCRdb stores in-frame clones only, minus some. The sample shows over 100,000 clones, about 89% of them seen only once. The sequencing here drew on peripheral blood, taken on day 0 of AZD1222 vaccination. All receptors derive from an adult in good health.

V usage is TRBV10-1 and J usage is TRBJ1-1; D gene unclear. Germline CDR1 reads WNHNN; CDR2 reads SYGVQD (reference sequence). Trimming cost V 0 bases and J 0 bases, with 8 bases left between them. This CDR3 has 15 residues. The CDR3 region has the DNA TGCGCCAGCAGTGAGTCGCGACGTCTGAACACTGAAGCTTTCTTT. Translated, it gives CASSESRRLNTEAFF.

Written as DNA, the CDR3 is TGTGCCAGCAGCCAAGAATACAGAGCCGATGAGCAGTTCTTC. It codes for CASSQEYRADEQFF. The chain combines TRBV3-1 (or the pseudogene TRBV3-2) with TRBJ2-1; D remains unclear. V was pared by 0 bases and J by 8 bases, with 11 bases between. This CDR3 is built from 14 residues. Germline assignment: CDR1 LGHDT and CDR2 YNNKEL (reference sequence).

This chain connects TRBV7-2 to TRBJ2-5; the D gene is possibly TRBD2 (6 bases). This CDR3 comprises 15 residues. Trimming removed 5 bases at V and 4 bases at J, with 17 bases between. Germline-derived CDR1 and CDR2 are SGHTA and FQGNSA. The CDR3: CASSVMRDRGETQYF. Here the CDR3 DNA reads TGTGCCAGCAGCGTCATGCGGGACCGAGGAGAGACCCAGTACTTC.

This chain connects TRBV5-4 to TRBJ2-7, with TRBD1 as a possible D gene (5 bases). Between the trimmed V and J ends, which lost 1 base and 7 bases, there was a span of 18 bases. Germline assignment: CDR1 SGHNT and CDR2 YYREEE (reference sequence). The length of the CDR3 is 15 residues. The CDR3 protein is CASSLRQGLYSEQYF. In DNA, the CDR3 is TGTGCCAGCAGCTTGCGGCAGGGTCTTTATTCGGAGCAGTACTTC. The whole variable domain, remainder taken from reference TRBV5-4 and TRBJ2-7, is ETGVTQSPTHLIKTRGQQVTLRCSSQSGHNTVSWYQQALGQGPQFIFQYYREEENGRGNFPPRFSGLQFPNYSSELNVNALELDDSALYLCASSLRQGLYSEQYFGPGTRLTVT.

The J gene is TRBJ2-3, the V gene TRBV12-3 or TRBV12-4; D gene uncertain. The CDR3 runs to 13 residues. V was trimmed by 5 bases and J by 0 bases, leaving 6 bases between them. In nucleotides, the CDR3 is TGTGCCAGCAGTCGAACGAGCACAGATACGCAGTATTTT. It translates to CASSRTSTDTQYF.

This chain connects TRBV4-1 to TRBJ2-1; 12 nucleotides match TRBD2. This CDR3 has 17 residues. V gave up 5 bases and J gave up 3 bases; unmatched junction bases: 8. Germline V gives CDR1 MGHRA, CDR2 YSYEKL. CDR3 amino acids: CASSSTSGRSYYNEQFF. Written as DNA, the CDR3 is TGCGCCAGCAGCTCGACTAGCGGGAGATCATACTACAATGAGCAGTTCTTC.

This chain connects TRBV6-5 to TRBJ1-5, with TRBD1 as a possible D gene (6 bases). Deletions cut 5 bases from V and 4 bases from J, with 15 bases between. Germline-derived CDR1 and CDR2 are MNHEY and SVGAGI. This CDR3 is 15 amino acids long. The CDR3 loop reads CASSPQGGGNQPQHF. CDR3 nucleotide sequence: TGTGCCAGCAGTCCACAGGGAGGGGGAAATCAGCCCCAGCATTTT.

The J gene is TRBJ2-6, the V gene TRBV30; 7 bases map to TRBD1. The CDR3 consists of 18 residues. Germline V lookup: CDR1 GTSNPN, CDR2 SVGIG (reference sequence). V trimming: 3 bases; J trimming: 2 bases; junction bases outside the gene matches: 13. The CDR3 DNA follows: TGTGCCTGGAGAGATAAGGGACAGAAAGGAACTGGGGCCAACGTCCTGACTTTC. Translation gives CAWRDKGQKGTGANVLTF.

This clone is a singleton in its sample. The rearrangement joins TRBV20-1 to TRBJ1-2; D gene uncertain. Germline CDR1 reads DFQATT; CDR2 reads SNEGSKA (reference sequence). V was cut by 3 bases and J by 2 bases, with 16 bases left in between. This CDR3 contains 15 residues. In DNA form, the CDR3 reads TGCAGTGCTAGTAGCCATTTTGAAGACAACTATGGCTACACCTTC. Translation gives CSASSHFEDNYGYTF.

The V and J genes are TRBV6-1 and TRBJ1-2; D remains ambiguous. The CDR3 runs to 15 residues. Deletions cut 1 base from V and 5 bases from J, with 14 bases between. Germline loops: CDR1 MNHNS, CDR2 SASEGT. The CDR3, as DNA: TGTGCCAGCAGTGAAGGGTCGGCACGAGGATATGGCTACACCTTC. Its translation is CASSEGSARGYGYTF.

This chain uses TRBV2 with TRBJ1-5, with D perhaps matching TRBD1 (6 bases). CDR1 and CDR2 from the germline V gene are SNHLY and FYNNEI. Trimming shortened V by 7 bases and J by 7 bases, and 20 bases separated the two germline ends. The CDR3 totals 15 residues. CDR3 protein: CASKDVLGGGQPQHF. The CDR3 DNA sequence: TGTGCCAGCAAGGATGTTCTCGGGGGCGGACAGCCCCAGCATTTT.

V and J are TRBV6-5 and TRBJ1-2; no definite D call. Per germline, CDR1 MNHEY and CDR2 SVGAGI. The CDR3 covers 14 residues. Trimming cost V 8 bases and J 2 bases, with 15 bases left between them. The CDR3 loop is CASLDITGNYGYTF. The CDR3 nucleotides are TGTGCCAGCCTAGACATCACCGGGAACTATGGCTACACCTTC.

CDR3 region: CASSPIGRHSHEKLFF. Here the CDR3 DNA reads TGCGCCAGCAGCCCCATAGGGAGACATTCACATGAAAAACTGTTTTTT. The genes are TRBV4-1 and TRBJ1-4, with D hard to call. Germline V CDR1 and CDR2: MGHRA, YSYEKL. Deletions cut 4 bases from V and 6 bases from J, with 18 bases between. The CDR3 covers 16 residues.

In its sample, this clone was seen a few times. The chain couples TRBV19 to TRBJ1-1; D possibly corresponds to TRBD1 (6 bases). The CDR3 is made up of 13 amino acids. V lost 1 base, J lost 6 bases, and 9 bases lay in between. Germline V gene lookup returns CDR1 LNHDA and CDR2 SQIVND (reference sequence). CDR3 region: CASSIAGEAEAFF. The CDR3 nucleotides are TGTGCCAGTAGTATAGCAGGGGAGGCTGAAGCTTTCTTT.

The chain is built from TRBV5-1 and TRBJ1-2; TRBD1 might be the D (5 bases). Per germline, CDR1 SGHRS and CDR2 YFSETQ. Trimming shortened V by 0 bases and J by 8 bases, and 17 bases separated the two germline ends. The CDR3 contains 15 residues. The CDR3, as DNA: TGCGCCAGCAGCTTGGATGCCAGGGCCCCAAGGGGCTACACCTTC. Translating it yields CASSLDARAPRGYTF.

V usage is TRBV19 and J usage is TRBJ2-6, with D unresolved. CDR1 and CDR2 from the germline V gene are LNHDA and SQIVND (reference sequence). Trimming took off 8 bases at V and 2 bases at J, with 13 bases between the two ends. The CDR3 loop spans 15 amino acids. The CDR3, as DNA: TGTGCCAGTGAGCTTATGCAGGCTGGGGCCAACGTCCTGACTTTC. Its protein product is CASELMQAGANVLTF.

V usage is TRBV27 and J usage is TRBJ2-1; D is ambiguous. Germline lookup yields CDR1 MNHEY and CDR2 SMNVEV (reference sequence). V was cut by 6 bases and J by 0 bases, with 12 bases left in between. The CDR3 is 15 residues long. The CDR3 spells CASRSDLSSYNEQFF. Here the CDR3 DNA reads TGTGCCAGCAGGTCAGACCTGAGCTCCTACAATGAGCAGTTCTTC.

CDR3 bases: TGCGCCAGCGGGGGGACAGGGGTATTCAATTCACCCCTCCACTTT. Translated, it gives CASGGTGVFNSPLHF. This sequence joins TRBV10-2 and TRBJ1-6; 10 positions match TRBD1. The germline gives CDR1 WSHSY, CDR2 SAAADI. The J segment lost 7 bases and the V segment lost 8 bases, leaving 8 bases of the junction unmatched. The CDR3 sequence is 15 residues long.

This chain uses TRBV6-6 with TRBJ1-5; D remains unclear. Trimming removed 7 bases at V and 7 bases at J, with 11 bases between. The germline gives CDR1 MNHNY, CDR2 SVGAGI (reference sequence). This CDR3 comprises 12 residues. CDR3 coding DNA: TGTGCCAGCAACGACCCTAGGCAGCCCCAGCATTTT. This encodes CASNDPRQPQHF.

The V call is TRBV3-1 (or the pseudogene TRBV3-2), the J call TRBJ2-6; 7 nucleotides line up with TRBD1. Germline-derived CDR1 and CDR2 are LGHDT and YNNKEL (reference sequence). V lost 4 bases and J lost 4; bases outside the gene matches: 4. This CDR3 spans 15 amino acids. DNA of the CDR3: TGTGCCAGCAGCCGACAGGGCAGCGGGGCCAACGTCCTGACTTTC. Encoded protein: CASSRQGSGANVLTF.

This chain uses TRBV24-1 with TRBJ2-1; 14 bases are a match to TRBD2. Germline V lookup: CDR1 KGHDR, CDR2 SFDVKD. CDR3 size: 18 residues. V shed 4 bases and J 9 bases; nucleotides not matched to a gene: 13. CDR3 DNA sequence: TGTGCCACCAGTGACCCCCGGCCGGGACTAGCGGGAGAGGGTGAGCAGTTCTTC. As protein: CATSDPRPGLAGEGEQFF.

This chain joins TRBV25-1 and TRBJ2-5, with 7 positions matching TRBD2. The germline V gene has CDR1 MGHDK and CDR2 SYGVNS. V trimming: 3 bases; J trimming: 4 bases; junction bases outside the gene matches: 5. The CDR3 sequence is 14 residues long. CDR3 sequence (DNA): TGTGCCAGCAGTGATCCCCGACTAGCAGAGACCCAGTACTTC. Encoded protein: CASSDPRLAETQYF. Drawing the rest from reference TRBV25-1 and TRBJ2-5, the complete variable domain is EADIYQTPRYLVIGTGKKITLECSQTMGHDKMYWYQQDPGMELHLIHYSYGVNSTEKGDLSSESTVSRIRTEHFPLTLESARPSHTSQYLCASSDPRLAETQYFGPGTRLLVL.

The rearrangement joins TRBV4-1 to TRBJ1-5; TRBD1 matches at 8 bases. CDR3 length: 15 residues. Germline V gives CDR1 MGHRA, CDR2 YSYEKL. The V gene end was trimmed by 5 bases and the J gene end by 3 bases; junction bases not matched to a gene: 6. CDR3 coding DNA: TGCGCCAGCAGCAAAGGACAGGGTCCCAATCAGCCCCAGCATTTT. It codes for CASSKGQGPNQPQHF.

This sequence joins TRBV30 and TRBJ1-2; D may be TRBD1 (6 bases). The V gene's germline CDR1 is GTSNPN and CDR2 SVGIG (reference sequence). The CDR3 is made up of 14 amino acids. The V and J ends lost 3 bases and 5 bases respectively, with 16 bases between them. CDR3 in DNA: TGTGCCTGGAGGGCGCAGGGGTTTGCGTATGGCTACACCTTC. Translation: CAWRAQGFAYGYTF.

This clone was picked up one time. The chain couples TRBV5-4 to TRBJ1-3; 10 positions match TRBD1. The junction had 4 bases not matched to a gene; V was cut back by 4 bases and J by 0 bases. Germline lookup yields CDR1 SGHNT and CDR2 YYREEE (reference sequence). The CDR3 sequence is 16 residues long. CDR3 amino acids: CASSGGQGYSGNTIYF. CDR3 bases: TGTGCCAGCAGCGGGGGACAGGGGTACTCTGGAAACACCATATATTTT.

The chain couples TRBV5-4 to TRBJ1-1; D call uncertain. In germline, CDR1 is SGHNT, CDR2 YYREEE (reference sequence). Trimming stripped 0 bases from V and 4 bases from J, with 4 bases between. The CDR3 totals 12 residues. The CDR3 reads CASSLEGTEAFF. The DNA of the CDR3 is TGTGCCAGCAGCTTGGAGGGCACTGAAGCTTTCTTT.

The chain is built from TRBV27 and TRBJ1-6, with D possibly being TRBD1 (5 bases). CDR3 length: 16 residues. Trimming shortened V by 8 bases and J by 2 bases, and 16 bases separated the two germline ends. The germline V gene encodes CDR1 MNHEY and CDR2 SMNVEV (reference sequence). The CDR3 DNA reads TGTGCCAGCCGGCTTTCCAGGGTGCCCTATAATTCACCCCTCCACTTT. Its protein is CASRLSRVPYNSPLHF.